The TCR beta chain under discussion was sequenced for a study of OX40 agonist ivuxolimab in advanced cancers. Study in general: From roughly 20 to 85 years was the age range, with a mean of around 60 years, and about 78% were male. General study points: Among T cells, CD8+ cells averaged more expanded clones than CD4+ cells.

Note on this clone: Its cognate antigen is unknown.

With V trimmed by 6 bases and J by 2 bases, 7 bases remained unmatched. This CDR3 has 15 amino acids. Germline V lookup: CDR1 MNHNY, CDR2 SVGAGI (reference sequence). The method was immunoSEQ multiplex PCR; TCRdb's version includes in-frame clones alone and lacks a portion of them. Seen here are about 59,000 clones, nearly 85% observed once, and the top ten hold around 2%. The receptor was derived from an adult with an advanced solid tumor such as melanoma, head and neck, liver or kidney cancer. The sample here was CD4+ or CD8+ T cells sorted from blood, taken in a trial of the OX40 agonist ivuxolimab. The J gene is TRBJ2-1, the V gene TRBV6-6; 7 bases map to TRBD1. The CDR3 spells CASRPQGIAYNEQFF. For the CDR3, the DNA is TGTGCCAGCAGACCACAGGGGATCGCCTACAATGAGCAGTTCTTC.